The clone carrying this T cell receptor (beta chain) appeared many times. Its target is not known. This entry comes from a study of T cells in Graves' hyperthyroidism and ophthalmopathy. Study-level results: Clonotypes that were expanded in thyroid above 0.001 mostly appeared in blood too. A model of 13 V-J pairs discriminated ophthalmopathy from stable hyperthyroidism.

This CDR3 is built from 15 residues. Between the trimmed V and J ends, which lost 8 bases and 6 bases, there was a span of 20 bases. Uncontrolled infection, other autoimmune disease, pregnancy and lactation each barred patients from inclusion. Each diagnosis was grounded in clinical symptoms, serum thyroxine and TRAb, thyroid ultrasound, and orbital computed tomography. TCR beta CDR3 sequences were amplified from RNA transcripts. Researchers ran a first-round RT-PCR on the TCR CDR3 using the HTBI primer set. TCRdb called the multiplex PCR reads again in MiXCR, with one record for every CDR3 protein. This sample has 350,000 to 450,000 distinct CDR3 sequences, with about 14% found just once.

The source is a woman in her sixties or seventies with Graves' hyperthyroidism. The specimen sequenced was blood. The chain recombines TRBV12-3 or TRBV12-4 with TRBJ2-1; tentatively, D is TRBD1 or TRBD2 (5 bases each). Here the CDR3 DNA reads TGTGCCAGCCGTGACCCGGGGACCGGCGGCAATGAGCAGTTCTTC. This translates into CASRDPGTGGNEQFF.